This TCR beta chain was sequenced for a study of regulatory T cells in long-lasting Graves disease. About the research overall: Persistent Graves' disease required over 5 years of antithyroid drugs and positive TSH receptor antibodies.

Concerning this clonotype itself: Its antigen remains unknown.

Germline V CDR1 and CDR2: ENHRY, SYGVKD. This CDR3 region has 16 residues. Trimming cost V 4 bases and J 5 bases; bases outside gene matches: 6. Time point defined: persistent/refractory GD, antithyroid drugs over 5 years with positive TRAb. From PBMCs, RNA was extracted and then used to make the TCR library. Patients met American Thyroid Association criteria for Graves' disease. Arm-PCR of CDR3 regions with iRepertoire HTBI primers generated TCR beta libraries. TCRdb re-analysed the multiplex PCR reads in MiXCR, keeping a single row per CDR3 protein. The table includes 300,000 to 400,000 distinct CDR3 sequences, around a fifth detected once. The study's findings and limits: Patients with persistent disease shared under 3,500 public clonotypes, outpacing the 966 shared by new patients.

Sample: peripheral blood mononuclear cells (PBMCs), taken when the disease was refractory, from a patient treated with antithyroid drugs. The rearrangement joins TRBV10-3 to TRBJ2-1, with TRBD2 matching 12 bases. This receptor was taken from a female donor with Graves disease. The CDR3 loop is CAISVSTSGRDNEQFF. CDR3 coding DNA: TGTGCCATCAGTGTGTCGACTAGCGGGAGAGACAATGAGCAGTTCTTC.